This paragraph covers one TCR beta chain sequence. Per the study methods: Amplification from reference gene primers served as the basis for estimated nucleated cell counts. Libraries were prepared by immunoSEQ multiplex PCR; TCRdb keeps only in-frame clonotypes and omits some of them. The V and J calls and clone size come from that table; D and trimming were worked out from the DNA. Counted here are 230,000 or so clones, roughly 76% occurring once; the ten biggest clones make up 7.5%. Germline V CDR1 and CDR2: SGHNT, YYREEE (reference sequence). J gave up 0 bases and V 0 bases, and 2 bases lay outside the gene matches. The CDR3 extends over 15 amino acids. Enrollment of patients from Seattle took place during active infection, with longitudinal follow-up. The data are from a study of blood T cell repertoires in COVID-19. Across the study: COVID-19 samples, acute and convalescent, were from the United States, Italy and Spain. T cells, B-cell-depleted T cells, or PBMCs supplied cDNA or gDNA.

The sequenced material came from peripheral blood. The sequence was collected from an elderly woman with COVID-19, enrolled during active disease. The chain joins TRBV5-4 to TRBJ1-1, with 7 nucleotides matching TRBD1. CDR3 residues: CASSLGGGVNTEAFF. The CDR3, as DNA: TGTGCCAGCAGCTTGGGAGGGGGCGTGAACACTGAAGCTTTCTTT.